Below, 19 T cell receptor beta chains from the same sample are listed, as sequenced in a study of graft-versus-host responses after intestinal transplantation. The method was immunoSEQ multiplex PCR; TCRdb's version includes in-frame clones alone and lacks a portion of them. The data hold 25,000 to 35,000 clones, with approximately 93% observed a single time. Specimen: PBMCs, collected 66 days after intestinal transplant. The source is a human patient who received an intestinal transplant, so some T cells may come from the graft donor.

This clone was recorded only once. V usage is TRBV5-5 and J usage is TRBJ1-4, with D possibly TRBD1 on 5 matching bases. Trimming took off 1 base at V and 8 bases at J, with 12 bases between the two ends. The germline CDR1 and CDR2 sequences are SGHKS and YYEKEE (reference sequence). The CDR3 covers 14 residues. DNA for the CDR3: TGTGCCAGCAGCTTGACCCGGGACGGGGAAAAACTGTTTTTT. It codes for CASSLTRDGEKLFF.

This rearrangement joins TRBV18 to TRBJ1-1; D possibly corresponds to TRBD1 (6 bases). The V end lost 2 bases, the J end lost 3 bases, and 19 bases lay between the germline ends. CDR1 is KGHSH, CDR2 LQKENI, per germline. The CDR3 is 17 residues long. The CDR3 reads CASSPGTLQGLDTEAFF. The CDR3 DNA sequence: TGTGCCAGCTCACCAGGGACTCTCCAGGGGCTCGACACTGAAGCTTTCTTT.

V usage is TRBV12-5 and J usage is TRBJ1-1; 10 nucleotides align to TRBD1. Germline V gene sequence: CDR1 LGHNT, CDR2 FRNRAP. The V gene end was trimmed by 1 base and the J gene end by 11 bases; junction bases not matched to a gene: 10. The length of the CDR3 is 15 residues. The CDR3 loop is CASGLAPGQGLDAFF. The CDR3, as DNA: TGTGCTAGTGGTTTGGCCCCGGGACAGGGGTTGGATGCTTTCTTT.

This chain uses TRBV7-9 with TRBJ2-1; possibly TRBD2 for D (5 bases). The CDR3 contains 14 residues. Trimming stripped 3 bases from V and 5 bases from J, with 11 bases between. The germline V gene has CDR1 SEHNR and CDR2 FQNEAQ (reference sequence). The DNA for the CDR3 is TGTGCCAGCAGCTTCTTGGAGCGGAACAATGAGCAGTTCTTC. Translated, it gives CASSFLERNNEQFF.

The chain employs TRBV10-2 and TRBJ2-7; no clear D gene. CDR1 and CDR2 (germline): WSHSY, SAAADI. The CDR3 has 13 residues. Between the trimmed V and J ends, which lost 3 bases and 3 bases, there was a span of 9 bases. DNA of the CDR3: TGCGCCAGCAGTGACAATCTAGTCTACGAGCAGTACTTC. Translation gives CASSDNLVYEQYF.

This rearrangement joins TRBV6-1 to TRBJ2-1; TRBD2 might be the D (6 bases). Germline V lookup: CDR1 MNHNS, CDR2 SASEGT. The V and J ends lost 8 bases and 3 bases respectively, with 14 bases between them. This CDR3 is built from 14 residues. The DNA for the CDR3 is TGTGCCAGCCTGAGGGCTAGCGACTACAATGAGCAGTTCTTC. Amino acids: CASLRASDYNEQFF.

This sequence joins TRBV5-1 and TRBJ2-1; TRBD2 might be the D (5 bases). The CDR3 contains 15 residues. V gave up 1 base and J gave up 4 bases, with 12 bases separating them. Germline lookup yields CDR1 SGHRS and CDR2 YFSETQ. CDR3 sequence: CASSLSGIGYNEQFF. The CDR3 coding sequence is TGCGCCAGCAGCTTGTCGGGAATAGGATACAATGAGCAGTTCTTC.

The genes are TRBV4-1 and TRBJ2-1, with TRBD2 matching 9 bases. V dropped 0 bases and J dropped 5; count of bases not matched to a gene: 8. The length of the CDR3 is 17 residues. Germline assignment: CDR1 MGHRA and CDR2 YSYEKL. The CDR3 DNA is TGCGCCAGCAGCCAAGATTGGCCAGCGGGAGGCGACAATGAGCAGTTCTTC. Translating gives CASSQDWPAGGDNEQFF.

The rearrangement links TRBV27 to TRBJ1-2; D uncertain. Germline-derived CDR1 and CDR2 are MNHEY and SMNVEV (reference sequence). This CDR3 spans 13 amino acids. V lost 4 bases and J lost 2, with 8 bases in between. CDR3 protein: CASSYRQNYGYTF. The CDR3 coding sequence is TGTGCCAGCAGTTACCGGCAAAACTATGGCTACACCTTC.

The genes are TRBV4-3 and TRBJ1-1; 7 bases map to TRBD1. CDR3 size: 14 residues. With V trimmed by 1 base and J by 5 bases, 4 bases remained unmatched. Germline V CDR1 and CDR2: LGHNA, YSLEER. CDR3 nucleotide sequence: TGCGCCAGCAGCCAAGTAGACAGGGTGACTGAAGCTTTCTTT. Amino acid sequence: CASSQVDRVTEAFF.

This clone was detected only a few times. The CDR3 DNA is TGTGCAAGTCGCTTAGCAGGACAGGGGGCCTATGGCTACACCTTC. Translation: CASRLAGQGAYGYTF. The genes are TRBV12-2 and TRBJ1-2; no check of the table's D call, TRBD1, against the DNA was made. TRBV12-2 is annotated as a pseudogene. This CDR3 spans 15 amino acids.

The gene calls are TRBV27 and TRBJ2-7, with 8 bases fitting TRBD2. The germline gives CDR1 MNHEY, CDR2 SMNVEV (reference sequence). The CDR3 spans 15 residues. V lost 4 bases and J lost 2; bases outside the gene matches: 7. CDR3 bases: TGTGCCAGCAGTTCCTTCGGGACTAGGACCTACGAGCAGTACTTC. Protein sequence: CASSSFGTRTYEQYF.

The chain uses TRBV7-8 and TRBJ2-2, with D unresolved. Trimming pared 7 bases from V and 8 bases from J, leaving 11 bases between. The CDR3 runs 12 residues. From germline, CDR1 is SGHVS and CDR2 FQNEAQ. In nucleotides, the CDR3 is TGTGCCAGCACCGTAGGGTCGGGGGAGCTGTTTTTT. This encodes CASTVGSGELFF.

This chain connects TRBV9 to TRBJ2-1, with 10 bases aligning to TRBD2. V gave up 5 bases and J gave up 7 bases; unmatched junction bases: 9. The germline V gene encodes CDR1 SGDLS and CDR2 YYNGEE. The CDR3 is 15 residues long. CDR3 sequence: CASSPSGGAINEQFF. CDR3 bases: TGTGCCAGCAGTCCAAGCGGGGGGGCCATAAATGAGCAGTTCTTC.

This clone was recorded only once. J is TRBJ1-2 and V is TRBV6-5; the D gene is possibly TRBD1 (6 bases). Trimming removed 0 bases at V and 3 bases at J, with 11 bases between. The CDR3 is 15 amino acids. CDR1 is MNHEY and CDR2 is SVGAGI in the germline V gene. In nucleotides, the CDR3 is TGTGCCAGCAGTTACTCAACAGGGAATCACTATGGCTACACCTTC. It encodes CASSYSTGNHYGYTF.

The CDR3 sequence: CASSSPRAVPYNEQFF. The CDR3 nucleotides read TGTGCCAGCAGTTCCCCTCGGGCAGTCCCCTACAATGAGCAGTTCTTC. The chain joins TRBV28 to TRBJ2-1; no clear D gene. The CDR3 length is 16 residues. Trimming shortened V by 4 bases and J by 2 bases, and 15 bases separated the two germline ends. Per the germline V gene, CDR1 is MDHEN and CDR2 is SYDVKM.

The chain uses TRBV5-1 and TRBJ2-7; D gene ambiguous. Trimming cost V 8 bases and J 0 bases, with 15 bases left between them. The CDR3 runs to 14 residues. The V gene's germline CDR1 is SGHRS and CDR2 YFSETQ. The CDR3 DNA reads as TGCGCCAGAGGGAAGGGCAAAAGCTCCTACGAGCAGTACTTC. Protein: CARGKGKSSYEQYF. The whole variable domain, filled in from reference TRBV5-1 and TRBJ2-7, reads KAGVTQTPRYLIKTRGQQVTLSCSPISGHRSVSWYQQTPGQGLQFLFEYFSETQRNKGNFPGRFSGRQFSNSRSEMNVSTLELGDSALYLCARGKGKSSYEQYFGPGTRLTVT.

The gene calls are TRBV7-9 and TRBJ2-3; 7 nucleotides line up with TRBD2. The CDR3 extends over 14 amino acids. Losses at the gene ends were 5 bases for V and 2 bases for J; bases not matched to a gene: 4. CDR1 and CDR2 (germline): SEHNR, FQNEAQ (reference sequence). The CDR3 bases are TGTGCCAGCAGCCAGCGGGACGCCACAGATACGCAGTATTTT. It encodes CASSQRDATDTQYF.

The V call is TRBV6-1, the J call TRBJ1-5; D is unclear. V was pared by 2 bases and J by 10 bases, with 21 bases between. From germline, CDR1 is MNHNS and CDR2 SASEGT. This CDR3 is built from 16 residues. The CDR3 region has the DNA TGTGCCAGCAGTGAACCACTAGGTTGGGGTGGGGATCCCCAGCATTTT. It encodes CASSEPLGWGGDPQHF.